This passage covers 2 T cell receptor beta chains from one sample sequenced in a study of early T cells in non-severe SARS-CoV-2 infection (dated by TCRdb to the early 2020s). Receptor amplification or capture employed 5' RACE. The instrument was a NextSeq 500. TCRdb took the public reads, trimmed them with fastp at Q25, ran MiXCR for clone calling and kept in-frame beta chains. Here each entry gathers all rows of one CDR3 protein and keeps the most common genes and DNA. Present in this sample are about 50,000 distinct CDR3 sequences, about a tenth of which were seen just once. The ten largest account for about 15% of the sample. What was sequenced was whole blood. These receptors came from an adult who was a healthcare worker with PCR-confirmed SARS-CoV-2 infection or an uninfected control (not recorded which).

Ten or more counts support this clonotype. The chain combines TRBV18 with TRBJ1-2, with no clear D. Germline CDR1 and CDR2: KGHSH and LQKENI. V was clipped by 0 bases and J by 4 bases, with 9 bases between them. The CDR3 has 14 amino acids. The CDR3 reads CASSPPDGSYGYTF. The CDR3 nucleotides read TGTGCCAGCTCACCACCGGACGGAAGCTATGGCTACACCTTC.

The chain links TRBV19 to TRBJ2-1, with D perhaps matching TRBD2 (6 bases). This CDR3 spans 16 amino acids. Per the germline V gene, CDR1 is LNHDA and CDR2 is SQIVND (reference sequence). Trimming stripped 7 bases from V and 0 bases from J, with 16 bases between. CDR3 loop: CASMRASESSYNEQFF. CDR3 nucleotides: TGTGCCAGTATGAGGGCTAGCGAGAGCTCCTACAATGAGCAGTTCTTC.